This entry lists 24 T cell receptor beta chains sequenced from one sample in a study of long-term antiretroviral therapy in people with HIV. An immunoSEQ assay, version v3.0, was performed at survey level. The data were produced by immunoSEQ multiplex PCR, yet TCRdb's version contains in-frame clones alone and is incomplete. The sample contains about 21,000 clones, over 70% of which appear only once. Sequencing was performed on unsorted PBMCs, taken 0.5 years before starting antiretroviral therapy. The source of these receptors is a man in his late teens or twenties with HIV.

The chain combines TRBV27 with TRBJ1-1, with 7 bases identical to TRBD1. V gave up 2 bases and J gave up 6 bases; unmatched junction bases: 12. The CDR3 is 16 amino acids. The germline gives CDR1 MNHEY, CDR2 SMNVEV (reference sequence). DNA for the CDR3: TGTGCCAGCAGTTTAATACACGGGACAGCGACCTCTGAAGCTTTCTTT. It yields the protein CASSLIHGTATSEAFF.

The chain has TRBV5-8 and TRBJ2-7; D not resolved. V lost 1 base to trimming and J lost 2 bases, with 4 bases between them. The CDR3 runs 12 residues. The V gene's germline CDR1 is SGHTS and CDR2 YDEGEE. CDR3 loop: CASSLPAYEQYF. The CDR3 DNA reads TGTGCCAGCAGCTTGCCAGCCTACGAGCAGTACTTC. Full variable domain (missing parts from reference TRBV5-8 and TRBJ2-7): EAGVTQSPTHLIKTRGQQATLRCSPISGHTSVYWYQQALGLGLQFLLWYDEGEERNRGNFPPRFSGRQFPNYSSELNVNALELEDSALYLCASSLPAYEQYFGPGTRLTVT.

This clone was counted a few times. The CDR3 DNA is TGTGCCAGTAGTTCCGGGGGGCTAGGCTTCAATGAGCAGTTCTTC. It translates to CASSSGGLGFNEQFF. The gene calls are TRBV19 and TRBJ2-1, with a weak D call TRBD2 (7 bases). This CDR3 has 15 amino acids. V gave up 5 bases and J gave up 6 bases, with 17 bases separating them. From germline, CDR1 is LNHDA and CDR2 SQIVND (reference sequence). The full variable domain, in which reference TRBV19 and TRBJ2-1 provide the parts outside the CDR3, is DGGITQSPKYLFRKEGQNVTLSCEQNLNHDAMYWYRQDPGQGLRLIYYSQIVNDFQKGDIAEGYSVSREKKESFPLTVTSAQKNPTAFYLCASSSGGLGFNEQFFGPGTRLTVL.

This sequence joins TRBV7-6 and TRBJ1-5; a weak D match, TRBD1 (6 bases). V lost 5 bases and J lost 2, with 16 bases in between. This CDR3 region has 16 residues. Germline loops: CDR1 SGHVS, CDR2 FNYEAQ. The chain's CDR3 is CASSPGAGDRNQPQHF. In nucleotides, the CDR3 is TGTGCCAGCAGCCCCGGGGCAGGGGACCGCAATCAGCCCCAGCATTTT.

CDR3 DNA: TGTGCCAGCAGTGAAAATTATGAGCAGTTCTTC. It is translated as CASSENYEQFF. This rearrangement joins TRBV2 to TRBJ2-1; no definite D call. Trimming pared 2 bases from V and 8 bases from J, leaving 4 bases between. The CDR3 contains 11 residues. The germline CDR1 and CDR2 sequences are SNHLY and FYNNEI.

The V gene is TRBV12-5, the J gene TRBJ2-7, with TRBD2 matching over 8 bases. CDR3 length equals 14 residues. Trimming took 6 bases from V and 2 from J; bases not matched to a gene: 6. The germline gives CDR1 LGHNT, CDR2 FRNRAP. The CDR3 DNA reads TGTGCTAGTGGGGGCCCCGGGGGGGCCTACGAGCAGTACTTC. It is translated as CASGGPGGAYEQYF.

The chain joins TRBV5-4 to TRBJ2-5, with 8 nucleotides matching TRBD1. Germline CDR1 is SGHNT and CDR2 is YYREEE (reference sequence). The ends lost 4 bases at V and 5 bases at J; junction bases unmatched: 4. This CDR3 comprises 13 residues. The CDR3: CASSLDRDETQYF. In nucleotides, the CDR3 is TGTGCCAGCAGCCTGGACAGGGACGAGACCCAGTACTTC.

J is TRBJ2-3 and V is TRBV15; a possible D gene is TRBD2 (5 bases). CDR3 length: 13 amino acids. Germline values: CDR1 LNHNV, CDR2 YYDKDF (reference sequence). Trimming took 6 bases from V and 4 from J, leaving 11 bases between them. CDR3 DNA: TGTGCCACCAGGTCACTAGTGGCAGATACGCAGTATTTT. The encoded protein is CATRSLVADTQYF. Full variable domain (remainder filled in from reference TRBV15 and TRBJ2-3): DAMVIQNPRYQVTQFGKPVTLSCSQTLNHNVMYWYQQKSSQAPKLLFHYYDKDFNNEADTPDNFQSRRPNTSFCFLDIRSPGLGDTAMYLCATRSLVADTQYFGPGTRLTVL.

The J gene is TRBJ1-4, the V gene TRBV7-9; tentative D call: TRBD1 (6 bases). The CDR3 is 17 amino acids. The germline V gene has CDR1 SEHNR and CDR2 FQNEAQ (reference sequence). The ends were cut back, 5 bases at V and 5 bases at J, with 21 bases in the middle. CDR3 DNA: TGTGCCAGCAGCACCTATGGTCGGGGGGCCGCAAATGAAAAACTGTTTTTT. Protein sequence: CASSTYGRGAANEKLFF.

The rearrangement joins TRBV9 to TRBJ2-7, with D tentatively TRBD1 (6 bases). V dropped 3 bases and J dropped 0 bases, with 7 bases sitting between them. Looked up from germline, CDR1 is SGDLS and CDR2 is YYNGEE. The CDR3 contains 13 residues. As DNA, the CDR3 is TGTGCCAGCAGCGGGGACAACTCCTACGAGCAGTACTTC. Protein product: CASSGDNSYEQYF.

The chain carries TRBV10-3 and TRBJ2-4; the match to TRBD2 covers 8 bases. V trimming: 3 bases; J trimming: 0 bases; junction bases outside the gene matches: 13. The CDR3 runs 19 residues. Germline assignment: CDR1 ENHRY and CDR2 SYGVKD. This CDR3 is CAISDPTATSGLAKNIQYF. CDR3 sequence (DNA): TGTGCCATCAGTGACCCGACCGCCACTAGCGGCCTAGCCAAAAACATTCAGTACTTC.

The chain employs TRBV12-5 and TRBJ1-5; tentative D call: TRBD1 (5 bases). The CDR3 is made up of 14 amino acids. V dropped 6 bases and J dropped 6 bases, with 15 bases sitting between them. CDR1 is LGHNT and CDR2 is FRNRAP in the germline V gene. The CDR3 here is CASGGEREIQPQHF. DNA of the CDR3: TGTGCTAGTGGGGGGGAGAGGGAAATTCAGCCCCAGCATTTT.

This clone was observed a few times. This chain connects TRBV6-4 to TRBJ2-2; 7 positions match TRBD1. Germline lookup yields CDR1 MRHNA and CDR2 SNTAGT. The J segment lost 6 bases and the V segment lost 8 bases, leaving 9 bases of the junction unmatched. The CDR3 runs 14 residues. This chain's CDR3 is CASARDSGPGELFF. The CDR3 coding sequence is TGTGCCAGCGCACGGGACAGCGGCCCCGGGGAGCTGTTTTTT.

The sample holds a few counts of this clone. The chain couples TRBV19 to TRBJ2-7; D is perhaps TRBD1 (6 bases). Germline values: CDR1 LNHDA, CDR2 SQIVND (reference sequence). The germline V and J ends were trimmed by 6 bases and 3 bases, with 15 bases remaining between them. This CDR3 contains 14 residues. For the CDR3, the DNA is TGTGCCAGTAGGCCGGGACACGGGGTCTACGAGCAGTACTTC. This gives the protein CASRPGHGVYEQYF.

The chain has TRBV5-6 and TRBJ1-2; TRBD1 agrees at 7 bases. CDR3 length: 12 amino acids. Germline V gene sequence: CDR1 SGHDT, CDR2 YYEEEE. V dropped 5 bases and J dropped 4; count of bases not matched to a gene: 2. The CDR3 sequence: CASRGQTYGYTF. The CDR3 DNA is TGTGCCAGCAGGGGACAGACCTATGGCTACACCTTC.

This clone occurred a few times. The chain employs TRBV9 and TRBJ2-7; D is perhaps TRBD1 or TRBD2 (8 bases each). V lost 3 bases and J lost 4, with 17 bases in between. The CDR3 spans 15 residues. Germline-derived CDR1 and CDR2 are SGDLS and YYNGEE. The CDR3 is CASSGGGTGLYEQYF. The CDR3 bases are TGTGCCAGCAGCGGCGGGGGGACAGGATTATACGAGCAGTACTTC.

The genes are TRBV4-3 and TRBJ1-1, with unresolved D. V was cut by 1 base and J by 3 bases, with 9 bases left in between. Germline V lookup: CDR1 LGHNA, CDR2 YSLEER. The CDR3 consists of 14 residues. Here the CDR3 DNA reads TGCGCCAGCAGCCAAGGTTGGAGCGACACTGAAGCTTTCTTT. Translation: CASSQGWSDTEAFF.

The CDR3 region has the DNA TGTGCCAGTAGTATCCAAGGGGGTTCCTCTGGAAACACCATATATTTT. This encodes CASSIQGGSSGNTIYF. The chain links TRBV19 to TRBJ1-3, with D perhaps TRBD1 (6 bases). CDR1 is LNHDA, CDR2 SQIVND, per germline (reference sequence). Deletions cut 3 bases from V and 0 bases from J, with 12 bases between. The CDR3 contains 16 residues.

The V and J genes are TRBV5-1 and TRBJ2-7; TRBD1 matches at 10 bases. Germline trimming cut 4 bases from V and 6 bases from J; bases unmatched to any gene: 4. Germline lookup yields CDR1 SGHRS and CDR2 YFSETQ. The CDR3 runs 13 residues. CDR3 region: CASSTDRGREQYF. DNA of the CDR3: TGCGCCAGCAGCACCGACAGGGGGCGCGAGCAGTACTTC.

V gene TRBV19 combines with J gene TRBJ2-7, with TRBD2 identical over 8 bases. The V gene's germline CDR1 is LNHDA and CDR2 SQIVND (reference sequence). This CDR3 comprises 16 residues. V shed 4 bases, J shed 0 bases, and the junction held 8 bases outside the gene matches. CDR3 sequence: CASSKTGTRPSYEQYF. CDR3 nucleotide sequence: TGTGCCAGTAGTAAGACCGGGACTAGACCCTCCTACGAGCAGTACTTC.

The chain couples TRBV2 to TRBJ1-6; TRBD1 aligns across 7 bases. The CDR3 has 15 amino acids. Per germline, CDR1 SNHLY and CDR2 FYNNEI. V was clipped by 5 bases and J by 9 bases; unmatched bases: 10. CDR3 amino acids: CASSHPGTESSPLHF. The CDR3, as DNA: TGTGCCAGCAGTCACCCCGGGACAGAAAGTTCACCCCTCCACTTT.

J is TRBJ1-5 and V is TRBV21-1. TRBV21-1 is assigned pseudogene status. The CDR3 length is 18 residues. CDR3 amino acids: CASSNLNGGWYSNQPQHF. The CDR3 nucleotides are TGTGCCAGCAGCAATCTAAATGGGGGATGGTATAGCAATCAGCCCCAGCATTTT.

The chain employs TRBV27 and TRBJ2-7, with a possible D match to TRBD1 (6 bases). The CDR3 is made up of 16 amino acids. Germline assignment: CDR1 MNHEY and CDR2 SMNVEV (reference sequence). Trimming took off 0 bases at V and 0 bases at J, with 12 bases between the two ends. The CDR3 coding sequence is TGTGCCAGCAGTTTATCGAGGACCAGGGGCTCCTACGAGCAGTACTTC. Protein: CASSLSRTRGSYEQYF.

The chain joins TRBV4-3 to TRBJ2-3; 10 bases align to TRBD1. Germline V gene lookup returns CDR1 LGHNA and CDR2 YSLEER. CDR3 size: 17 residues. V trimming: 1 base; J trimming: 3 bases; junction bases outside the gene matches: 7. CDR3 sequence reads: CASSQATGGRGTDTQYF. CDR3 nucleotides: TGCGCCAGCAGCCAAGCGACAGGGGGCCGAGGGACAGATACGCAGTATTTT.